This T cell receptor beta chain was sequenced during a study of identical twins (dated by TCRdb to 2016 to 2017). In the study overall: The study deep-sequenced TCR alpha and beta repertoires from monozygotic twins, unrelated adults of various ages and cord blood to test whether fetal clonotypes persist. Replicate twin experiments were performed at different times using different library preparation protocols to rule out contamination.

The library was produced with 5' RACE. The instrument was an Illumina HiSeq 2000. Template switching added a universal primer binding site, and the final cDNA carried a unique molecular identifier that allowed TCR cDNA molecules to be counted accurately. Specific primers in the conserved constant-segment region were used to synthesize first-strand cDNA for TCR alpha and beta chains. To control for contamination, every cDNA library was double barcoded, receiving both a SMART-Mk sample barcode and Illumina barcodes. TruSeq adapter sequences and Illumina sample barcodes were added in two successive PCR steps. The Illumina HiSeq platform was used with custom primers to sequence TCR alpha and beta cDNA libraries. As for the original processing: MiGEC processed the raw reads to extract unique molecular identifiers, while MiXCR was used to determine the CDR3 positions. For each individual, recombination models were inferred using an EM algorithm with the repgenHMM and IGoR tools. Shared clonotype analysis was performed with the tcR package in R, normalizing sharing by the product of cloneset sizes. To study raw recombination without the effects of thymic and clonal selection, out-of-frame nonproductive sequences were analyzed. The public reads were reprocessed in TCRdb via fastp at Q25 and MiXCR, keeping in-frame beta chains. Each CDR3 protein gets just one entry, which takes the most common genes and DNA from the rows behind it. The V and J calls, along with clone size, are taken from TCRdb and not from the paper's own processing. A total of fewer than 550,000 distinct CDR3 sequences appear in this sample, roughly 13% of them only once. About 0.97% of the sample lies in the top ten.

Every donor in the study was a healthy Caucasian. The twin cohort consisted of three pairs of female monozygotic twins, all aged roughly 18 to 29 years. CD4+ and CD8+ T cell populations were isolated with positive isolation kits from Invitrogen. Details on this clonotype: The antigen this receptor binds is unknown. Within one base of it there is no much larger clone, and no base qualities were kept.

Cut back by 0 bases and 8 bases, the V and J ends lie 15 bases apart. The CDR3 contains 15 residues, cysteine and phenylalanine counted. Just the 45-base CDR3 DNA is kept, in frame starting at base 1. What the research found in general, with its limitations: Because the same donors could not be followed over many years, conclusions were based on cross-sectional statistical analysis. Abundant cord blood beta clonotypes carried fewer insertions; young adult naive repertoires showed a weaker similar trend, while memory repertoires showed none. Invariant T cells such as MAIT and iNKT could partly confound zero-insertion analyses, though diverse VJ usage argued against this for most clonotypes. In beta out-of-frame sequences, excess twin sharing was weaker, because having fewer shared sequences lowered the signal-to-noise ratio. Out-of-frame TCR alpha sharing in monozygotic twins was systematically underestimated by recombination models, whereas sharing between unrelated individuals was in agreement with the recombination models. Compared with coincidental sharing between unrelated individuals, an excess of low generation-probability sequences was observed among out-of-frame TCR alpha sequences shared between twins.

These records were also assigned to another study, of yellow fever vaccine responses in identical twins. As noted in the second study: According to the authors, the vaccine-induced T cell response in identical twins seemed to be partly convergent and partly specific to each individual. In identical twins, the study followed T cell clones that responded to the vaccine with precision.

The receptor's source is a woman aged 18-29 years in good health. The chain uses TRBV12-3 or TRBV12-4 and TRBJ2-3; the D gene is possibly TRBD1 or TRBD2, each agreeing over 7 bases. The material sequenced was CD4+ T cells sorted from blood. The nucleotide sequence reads TGTGCCAGCAGTTTAGCCGGGGGGACAGCGAGTACGCAGTATTTT. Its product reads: CASSLAGGTASTQYF.